This TCR beta chain comes out of a study of blood T cell repertoires in COVID-19. The wider study: Both acute and convalescent COVID-19 samples were obtained from the United States, Italy and Spain. T cells, B-cell-depleted T cells, or PBMCs provided the cDNA or gDNA that served as material.

Original processing methods: Counts of nucleated cells, estimated from reference gene primer amplification, were obtained. Repertoires were generated with immunoSEQ multiplex PCR, while TCRdb's copy carries only in-frame clones and drops some. V, J and clone size are those of that table, while D and trimming were read from the DNA. The table includes a few hundred thousand clones, 89% detected once. Worth noting for this clone: This CDR3 is also generated by other DNA sequences in the sample.

Those enrolled in Seattle joined during active infection and were followed longitudinally afterward. The V segment lost 4 bases and the J segment 6 bases; nucleotides outside the gene matches: 6. CDR3 length equals 15 residues. The germline V gene encodes CDR1 SGHTA and CDR2 FQGNSA. This sequence originates from a woman under 40 with COVID-19, enrolled during active disease. The chain employs TRBV7-2 and TRBJ1-5, with 10 bases fitting TRBD1. Material for sequencing was peripheral blood. The CDR3: CASSSGTGVGQPQHF. CDR3 coding DNA: TGTGCCAGCAGCTCCGGGACAGGGGTAGGTCAGCCCCAGCATTTT.